Each of the 3 T cell receptor beta chains below was sequenced from the same sample in a study of blood T cell repertoires in COVID-19. Clones were sequenced by immunoSEQ multiplex PCR, and TCRdb holds only the in-frame ones, with some missing. This sample has about 62,000 clones; 85% to 90% occur once, and the top ten carry over 15%. The sequenced material came from peripheral blood. The receptors here all came from a woman aged 60-70 years with COVID-19, enrolled during active disease.

V is TRBV5-1 and J is TRBJ2-2; TRBD1 matches at 9 bases. Trimming removed 0 bases from V and 5 bases from J; junction bases left unmatched: 2. There are 15 residues in the CDR3. Germline V CDR1 and CDR2: SGHRS, YFSETQ. DNA for the CDR3: TGCGCCAGCAGCTTGGCACAGGGGGCGACCGGGGAGCTGTTTTTT. Encoded protein: CASSLAQGATGELFF.

By share of the sample, this clone is medium-sized. The chain carries TRBV24-1 and TRBJ2-2; 7 nucleotides line up with TRBD2. Germline values: CDR1 KGHDR, CDR2 SFDVKD. The CDR3 spans 17 residues. V gave up 3 bases and J gave up 5 bases; unmatched junction bases: 11. For the CDR3, the DNA is TGTGCCACCAGTGATACCCGGAGCGGGAAAGGTACCGGGGAGCTGTTTTTT. The encoded protein is CATSDTRSGKGTGELFF.

The rearrangement joins TRBV24-1 to TRBJ2-7; D might be TRBD1 (6 bases). CDR3 size: 14 residues. Germline loops: CDR1 KGHDR, CDR2 SFDVKD. V dropped 5 bases and J dropped 1 base, with 11 bases sitting between them. The CDR3 sequence is CATSAGTLSYEQYF. CDR3 nucleotides: TGTGCCACCAGTGCCGGGACATTATCCTACGAGCAGTACTTC.